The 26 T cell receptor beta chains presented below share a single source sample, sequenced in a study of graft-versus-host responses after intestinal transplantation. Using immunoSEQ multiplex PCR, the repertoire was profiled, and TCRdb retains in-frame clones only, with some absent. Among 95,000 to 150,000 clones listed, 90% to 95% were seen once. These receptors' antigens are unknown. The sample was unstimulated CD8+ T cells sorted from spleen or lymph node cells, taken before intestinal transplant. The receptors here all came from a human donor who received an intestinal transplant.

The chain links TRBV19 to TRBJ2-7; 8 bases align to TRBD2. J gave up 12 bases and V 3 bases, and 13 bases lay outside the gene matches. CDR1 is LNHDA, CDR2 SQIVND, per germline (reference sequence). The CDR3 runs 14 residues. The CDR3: CASSIGAGDAGSYF. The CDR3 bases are TGTGCCAGTAGTATTGGAGCGGGAGATGCGGGATCGTACTTC. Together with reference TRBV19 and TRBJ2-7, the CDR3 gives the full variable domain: DGGITQSPKYLFRKEGQNVTLSCEQNLNHDAMYWYRQDPGQGLRLIYYSQIVNDFQKGDIAEGYSVSREKKESFPLTVTSAQKNPTAFYLCASSIGAGDAGSYFGPGTRLTVT.

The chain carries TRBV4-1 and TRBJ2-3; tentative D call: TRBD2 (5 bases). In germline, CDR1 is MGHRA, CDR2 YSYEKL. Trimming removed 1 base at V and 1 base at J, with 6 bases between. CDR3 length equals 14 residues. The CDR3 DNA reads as TGCGCCAGCAGCCAAGCAGCGGGCACAGATACGCAGTATTTT. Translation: CASSQAAGTDTQYF.

The CDR3 DNA reads as TGTGCCAGCAGCGCAGGGGGGGGAACTGCAACTAATGAAAAACTGTTTTTT. This encodes CASSAGGGTATNEKLFF. The chain combines TRBV9 with TRBJ1-4, with 7 bases that match TRBD1. Germline V lookup: CDR1 SGDLS, CDR2 YYNGEE. CDR3 length: 17 amino acids. The V segment lost 3 bases and the J segment 0 bases; nucleotides outside the gene matches: 8. Full variable domain (missing parts from reference TRBV9 and TRBJ1-4): DSGVTQTPKHLITATGQRVTLRCSPRSGDLSVYWYQQSLDQGLQFLIQYYNGEERAKGNILERFSAQQFPDLHSELNLSSLELGDSALYFCASSAGGGTATNEKLFFGSGTQLSVL.

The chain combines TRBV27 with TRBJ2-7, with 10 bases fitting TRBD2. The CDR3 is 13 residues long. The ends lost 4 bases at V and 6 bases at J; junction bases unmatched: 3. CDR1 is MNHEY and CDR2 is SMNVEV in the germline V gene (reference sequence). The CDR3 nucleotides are TGTGCCAGCAGTTCTAGCGGGAGCCCCGAGCAGTACTTC. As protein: CASSSSGSPEQYF.

For the CDR3, the DNA is TGCGCCAGCAGCCAAGAGCAGGCCTACGAGCAGTACTTC. This gives the protein CASSQEQAYEQYF. The rearrangement links TRBV4-1 to TRBJ2-7; D is unclear. CDR3 size: 13 residues. Germline lookup yields CDR1 MGHRA and CDR2 YSYEKL. The germline V and J ends were trimmed by 0 bases and 2 bases, with 5 bases remaining between them.

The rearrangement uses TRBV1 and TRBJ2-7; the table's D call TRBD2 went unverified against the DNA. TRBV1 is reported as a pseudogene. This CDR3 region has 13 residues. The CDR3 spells CTRPFTAYYEQYF. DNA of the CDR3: TGCACCAGACCCTTTACCGCCTACTACGAGCAGTACTTC.

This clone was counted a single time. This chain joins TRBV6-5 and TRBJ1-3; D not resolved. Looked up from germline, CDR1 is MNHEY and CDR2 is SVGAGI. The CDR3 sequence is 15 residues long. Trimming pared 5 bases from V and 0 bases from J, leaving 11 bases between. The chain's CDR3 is CASSTSLSSGNTIYF. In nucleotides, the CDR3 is TGTGCCAGCAGTACCTCTCTAAGCTCTGGAAACACCATATATTTT.

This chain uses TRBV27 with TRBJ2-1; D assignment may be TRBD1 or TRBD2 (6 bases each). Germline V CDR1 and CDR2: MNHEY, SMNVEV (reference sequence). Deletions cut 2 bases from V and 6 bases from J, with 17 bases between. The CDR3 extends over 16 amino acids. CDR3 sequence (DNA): TGTGCCAGCAGTTTAGGGGGGCCGCAACTCCCCAATGAGCAGTTCTTC. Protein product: CASSLGGPQLPNEQFF.

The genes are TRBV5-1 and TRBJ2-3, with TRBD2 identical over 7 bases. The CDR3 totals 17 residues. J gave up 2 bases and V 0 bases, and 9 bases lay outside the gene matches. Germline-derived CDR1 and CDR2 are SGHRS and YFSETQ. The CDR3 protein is CASSLGSLAADTDTQYF. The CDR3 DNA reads TGCGCCAGCAGCTTGGGTTCCCTAGCGGCCGACACAGATACGCAGTATTTT.

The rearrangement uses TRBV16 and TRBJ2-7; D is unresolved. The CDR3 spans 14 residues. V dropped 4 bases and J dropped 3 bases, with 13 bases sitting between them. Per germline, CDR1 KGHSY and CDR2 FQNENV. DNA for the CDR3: TGTGCCAGCAGCCCAGTCGGCAGATACTACGAGCAGTACTTC. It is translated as CASSPVGRYYEQYF.

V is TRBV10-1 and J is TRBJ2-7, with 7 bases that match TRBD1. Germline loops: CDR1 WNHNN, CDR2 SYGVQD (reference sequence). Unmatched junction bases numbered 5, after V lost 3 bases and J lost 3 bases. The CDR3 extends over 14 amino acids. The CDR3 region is CASSEGTVGYEQYF. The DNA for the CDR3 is TGCGCCAGCAGTGAAGGGACAGTTGGCTACGAGCAGTACTTC.

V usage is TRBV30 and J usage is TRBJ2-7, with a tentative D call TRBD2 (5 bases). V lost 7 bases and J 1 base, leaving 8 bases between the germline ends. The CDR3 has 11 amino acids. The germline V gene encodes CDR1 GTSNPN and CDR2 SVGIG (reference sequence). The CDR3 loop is CALRESYEQYF. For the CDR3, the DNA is TGTGCCTTAAGGGAGTCCTACGAGCAGTACTTC.

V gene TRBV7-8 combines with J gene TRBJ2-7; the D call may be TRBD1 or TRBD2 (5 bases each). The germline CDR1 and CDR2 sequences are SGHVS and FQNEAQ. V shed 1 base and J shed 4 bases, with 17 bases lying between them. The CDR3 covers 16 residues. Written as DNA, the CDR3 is TGTGCCAGCAGCTTAGGGGTGGGGGTCCCCGGATACGAGCAGTACTTC. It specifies CASSLGVGVPGYEQYF. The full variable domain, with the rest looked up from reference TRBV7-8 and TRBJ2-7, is GAGVSQSPRYKVAKRGQDVALRCDPISGHVSLFWYQQALGQGPEFLTYFQNEAQLDKSGLPSDRFFAERPEGSVSTLKIQRTQQEDSAVYLCASSLGVGVPGYEQYFGPGTRLTVT.

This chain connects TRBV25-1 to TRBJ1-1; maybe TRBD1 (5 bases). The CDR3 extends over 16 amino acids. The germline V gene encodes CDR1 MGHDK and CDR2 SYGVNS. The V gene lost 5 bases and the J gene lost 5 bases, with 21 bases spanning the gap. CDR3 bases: TGTGCCAGCAGTCCCTTCGGAACAGGATCGCGAACTGAAGCTTTCTTT. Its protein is CASSPFGTGSRTEAFF. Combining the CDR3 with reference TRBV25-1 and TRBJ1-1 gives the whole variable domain EADIYQTPRYLVIGTGKKITLECSQTMGHDKMYWYQQDPGMELHLIHYSYGVNSTEKGDLSSESTVSRIRTEHFPLTLESARPSHTSQYLCASSPFGTGSRTEAFFGQGTRLTVV.

DNA for the CDR3: TGTGCCAGCAGCCAAAGGGGACTAGCGAACGTCAATGAGCAGTTCTTC. The encoded protein is CASSQRGLANVNEQFF. This chain links TRBV13 with TRBJ2-1; TRBD2 aligns across 10 bases. Trimming removed 5 bases from V and 6 bases from J; junction bases left unmatched: 10. Germline V lookup: CDR1 PRHDT, CDR2 FYEKMQ (reference sequence). This CDR3 is built from 16 residues.

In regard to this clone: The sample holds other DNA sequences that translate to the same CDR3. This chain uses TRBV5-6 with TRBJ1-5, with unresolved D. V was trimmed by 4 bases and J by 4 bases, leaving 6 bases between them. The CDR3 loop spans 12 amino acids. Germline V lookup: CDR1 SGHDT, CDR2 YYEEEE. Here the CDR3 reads CASSLGNQPQHF. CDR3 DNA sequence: TGTGCCAGCAGCCTGGGGAATCAGCCCCAGCATTTT.

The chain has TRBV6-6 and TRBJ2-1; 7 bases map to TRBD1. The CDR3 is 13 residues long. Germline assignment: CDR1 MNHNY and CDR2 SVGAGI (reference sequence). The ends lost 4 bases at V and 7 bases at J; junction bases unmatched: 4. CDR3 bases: TGTGCCAGCAGTTGCTGCAGGGGGAATGAGCAGTTCTTC. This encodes CASSCCRGNEQFF.

CDR3 nucleotide sequence: TGTGCCAGCAGCCATTATCTAGCGGGAGACTCTGATACGCAGTATTTT. Translation: CASSHYLAGDSDTQYF. The genes are TRBV14 and TRBJ2-3, with 10 bases that match TRBD2. Germline V gives CDR1 SGHDN, CDR2 FVKESK. The CDR3 covers 16 residues. Trimming took 3 bases from V and 6 from J; bases not matched to a gene: 9. Full variable domain (outside the CDR3, taken from reference TRBV14 and TRBJ2-3): EAGVTQFPSHSVIEKGQTVTLRCDPISGHDNLYWYRRVMGKEIKFLLHFVKESKQDESGMPNNRFLAERTGGTYSTLKVQPAELEDSGVYFCASSHYLAGDSDTQYFGPGTRLTVL.

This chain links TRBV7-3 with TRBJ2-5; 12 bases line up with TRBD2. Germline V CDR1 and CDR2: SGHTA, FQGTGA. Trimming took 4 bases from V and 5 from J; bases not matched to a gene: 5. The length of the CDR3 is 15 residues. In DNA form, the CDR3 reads TGTGCCAGCAGCTCAGGACTAGCGGGAAGCGAGACCCAGTACTTC. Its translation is CASSSGLAGSETQYF.

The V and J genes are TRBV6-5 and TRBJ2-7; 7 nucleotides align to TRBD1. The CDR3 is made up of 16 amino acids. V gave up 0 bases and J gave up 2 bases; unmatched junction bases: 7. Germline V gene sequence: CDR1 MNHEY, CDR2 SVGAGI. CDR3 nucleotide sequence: TGTGCCAGCAGTTACTCGATGGGGGACAGAGCCTACGAGCAGTACTTC. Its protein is CASSYSMGDRAYEQYF.

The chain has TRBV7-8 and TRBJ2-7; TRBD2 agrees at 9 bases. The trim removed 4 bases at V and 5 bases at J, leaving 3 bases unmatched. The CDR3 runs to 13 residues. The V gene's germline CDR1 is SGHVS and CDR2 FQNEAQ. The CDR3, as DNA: TGTGCCAGCAGCTCGAGCGGGAGGCACGAGCAGTACTTC. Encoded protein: CASSSSGRHEQYF.

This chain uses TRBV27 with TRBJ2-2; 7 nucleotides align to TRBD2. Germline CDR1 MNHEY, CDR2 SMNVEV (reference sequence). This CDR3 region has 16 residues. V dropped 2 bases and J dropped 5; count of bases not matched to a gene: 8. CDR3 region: CASSLRSGYSTGELFF. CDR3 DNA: TGTGCCAGCAGTTTACGTAGCGGGTATTCTACCGGGGAGCTGTTTTTT.

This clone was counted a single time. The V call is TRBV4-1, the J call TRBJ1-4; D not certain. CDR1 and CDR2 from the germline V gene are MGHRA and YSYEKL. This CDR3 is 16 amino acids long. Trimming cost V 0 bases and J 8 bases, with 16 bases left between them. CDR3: CASSQDPGFVKEKLFF. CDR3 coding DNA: TGCGCCAGCAGCCAAGATCCCGGGTTTGTGAAAGAAAAACTGTTTTTT.

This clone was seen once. This CDR3 reads CASSPSAGSYEQYF. The CDR3 bases are TGTGCCAGCAGCCCTAGCGCAGGCTCCTACGAGCAGTACTTC. This sequence joins TRBV11-2 and TRBJ2-7, with D perhaps TRBD2 (6 bases). V was trimmed by 5 bases and J by 0 bases, leaving 11 bases between them. Germline loops: CDR1 SGHAT, CDR2 FQNNGV. The CDR3 covers 14 residues.

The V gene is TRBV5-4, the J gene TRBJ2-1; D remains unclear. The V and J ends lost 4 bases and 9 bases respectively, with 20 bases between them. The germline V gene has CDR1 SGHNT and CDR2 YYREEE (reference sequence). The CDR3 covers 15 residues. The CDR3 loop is CASSPTDRSITEQFF. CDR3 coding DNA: TGTGCCAGCAGCCCTACGGACCGTAGCATCACTGAGCAGTTCTTC.

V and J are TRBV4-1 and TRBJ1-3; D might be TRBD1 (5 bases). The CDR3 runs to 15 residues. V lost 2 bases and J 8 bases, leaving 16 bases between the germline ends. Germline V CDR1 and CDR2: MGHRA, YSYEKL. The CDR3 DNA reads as TGCGCCAGCAGCCAAATTGCGGGGCTTAGTTACACCATATATTTT. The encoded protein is CASSQIAGLSYTIYF.